A single sample is the source of the 27 T cell receptor beta chains below, sequenced in a study of circulating tumor DNA in untreated peripheral T-cell lymphoma. Only in-frame clones appear in the TCRdb table, and some are missing; sequencing was by immunoSEQ multiplex PCR. The sample includes around 2,500 clones, over 55% seen only once; the top ten take roughly 17%. The specimen was tumor tissue. The receptors shown here come from a human donor with peripheral T-cell lymphoma.

This clone appeared a single time. This chain connects TRBV29-1 to TRBJ1-5; D remains unclear. Trimming took off 0 bases at V and 4 bases at J, with 4 bases between the two ends. The CDR3 has 12 amino acids. Looked up from germline, CDR1 is SQVTM and CDR2 is ANQGSEA. The CDR3 sequence: CSVEDGNQPQHF. The CDR3 DNA reads as TGCAGCGTTGAAGACGGGAATCAGCCCCAGCATTTT.

The chain uses TRBV1 and TRBJ1-2. TRBV1 is recorded as a pseudogene. The CDR3 totals 20 residues. The CDR3 reads CANSQDKFSGQVSLLGGYTF. CDR3 bases: TGCGCCAACAGCCAAGATAAATTTAGCGGGCAGGTGAGCTTGCTAGGTGGCTACACCTTC.

Concerning this clone itself: The DNA has a base that is unclear or was not read; X is used for its residue. CDR3 nucleotide sequence: TGTGCCATYAGTCTCCCTTATGGGCAGGGTTACAATGAGCAGTTCTTC. Amino acid sequence: CAXSLPYGQGYNEQFF. The CDR3 reads in full as CAISLPYGQGYNEQFF. V usage is TRBV6-8 and J usage is TRBJ2-1, with TRBD1 as a possible D gene (5 bases). Per germline, CDR1 MNHGY and CDR2 SAAAGT. This CDR3 spans 16 amino acids. Between the trimmed V and J ends, which lost 10 bases and 4 bases, there was a span of 23 bases.

The chain has TRBV2 and TRBJ2-3, with D perhaps given as TRBD1 or TRBD2 (5 bases each). The CDR3 runs 14 residues. Germline CDR1 reads SNHLY; CDR2 reads FYNNEI. Trimming pared 6 bases from V and 5 bases from J, leaving 15 bases between. The CDR3 sequence: CASRDGANIDTQYF. As DNA, the CDR3 is TGTGCCAGCAGGGACGGGGCGAACATAGATACGCAGTATTTT.

V and J are TRBV5-1 and TRBJ1-1, with D tentatively TRBD1 (6 bases). Trimming stripped 2 bases from V and 5 bases from J, with 13 bases between. The germline gives CDR1 SGHRS, CDR2 YFSETQ. This CDR3 has 14 amino acids. The CDR3 DNA reads TGCGCCAGCAGCTTACAGGGTGGTAAGACTGAAGCTTTCTTT. Protein sequence: CASSLQGGKTEAFF.

The chain links TRBV6-8 to TRBJ1-2, with unresolved D. V gave up 4 bases and J gave up 4 bases, with 13 bases separating them. Germline CDR1 reads MNHGY; CDR2 reads SAAAGT. The CDR3 runs to 14 residues. This CDR3 is CASSSHDKSYGYTF. DNA of the CDR3: TGTGCCAGCAGTTCCCATGACAAATCCTATGGCTACACCTTC.

The genes are TRBV7-2 and TRBJ1-1, with D unresolved. The CDR3 covers 14 residues. V lost 4 bases to trimming and J lost 3 bases, with 12 bases between them. CDR1 and CDR2 (germline): SGHTA, FQGNSA. The chain's CDR3 is CASSSPRSDTEAFF. In DNA, the CDR3 is TGTGCCAGCAGCTCCCCCCGGTCCGACACTGAAGCTTTCTTT.

This clone is a singleton in its sample. V usage is TRBV2 and J usage is TRBJ2-1; D might be TRBD2 (5 bases). In germline, CDR1 is SNHLY, CDR2 FYNNEI. The germline V and J ends were trimmed by 6 bases and 9 bases, with 18 bases remaining between them. There are 14 residues in the CDR3. The CDR3 DNA follows: TGTGCCAGCAGCGCCCCCGGGGAGAGCCTTGAGCAGTTCTTC. It codes for CASSAPGESLEQFF. Full variable domain (missing parts from reference TRBV2 and TRBJ2-1): EPEVTQTPSHQVTQMGQEVILRCVPISNHLYFYWYRQILGQKVEFLVSFYNNEISEKSEIFDDQFSVERPDGSNFTLKIRSTKLEDSAMYFCASSAPGESLEQFFGPGTRLTVL.

This chain connects TRBV5-1 to TRBJ2-2; 9 positions agree with TRBD1. Germline V gene data show CDR1 as SGHRS and CDR2 as YFSETQ. The J segment lost 6 bases and the V segment lost 4 bases, leaving 7 bases of the junction unmatched. The CDR3 sequence is 15 residues long. The CDR3 loop reads CASSPRQGVAGELFF. Here the CDR3 DNA reads TGCGCCAGCAGCCCGAGACAGGGGGTGGCCGGGGAGCTGTTTTTT.

This clone was detected only once. The J gene is TRBJ1-1, the V gene TRBV11-3; D not resolved. V lost 1 base and J lost 3, with 9 bases in between. The CDR3 loop spans 14 amino acids. Germline V gene data show CDR1 as SGHNT and CDR2 as YENEEA. The CDR3 reads CASSLVGTDTEAFF. CDR3 in DNA: TGTGCCAGCAGCTTAGTCGGTACGGACACTGAAGCTTTCTTT.

This chain links TRBV19 with TRBJ2-5; D is uncertain. The CDR3 totals 11 residues. The V end was cut by 6 bases, the J end by 3 bases, with 5 bases between. CDR1 is LNHDA and CDR2 is SQIVND in the germline V gene (reference sequence). The CDR3 coding sequence is TGTGCCAGTAGCTATGAAGAGACCCAGTACTTC. This translates into CASSYEETQYF.

The chain links TRBV14 to TRBJ1-2, with 7 bases fitting TRBD1. CDR3 length: 15 amino acids. Germline CDR1 and CDR2: SGHDN and FVKESK. V trimming: 4 bases; J trimming: 2 bases; junction bases outside the gene matches: 7. The CDR3 region is CASSLRTGWNYGYTF. The CDR3 DNA sequence: TGTGCCAGCAGCCTTCGGACAGGTTGGAACTATGGCTACACCTTC.

The chain carries TRBV14 and TRBJ1-2; tentatively, D is TRBD1 (5 bases). Trimming shortened V by 4 bases and J by 2 bases, and 14 bases separated the two germline ends. Germline CDR1 and CDR2: SGHDN and FVKESK. The CDR3 is made up of 15 amino acids. The DNA of the CDR3 is TGTGCCAGCAGCCCAATAAGGGGTTGGAACTATGGCTACACCTTC. Its translation: CASSPIRGWNYGYTF.

The J gene is TRBJ1-1, the V gene TRBV19, with D unresolved. Germline V CDR1 and CDR2: LNHDA, SQIVND (reference sequence). V lost 8 bases and J lost 3, with 10 bases in between. The CDR3 runs 12 residues. The CDR3 coding sequence is TGTGCCAGTGAACGGGCGGACACTGAAGCTTTCTTT. Translated: CASERADTEAFF. Complete variable domain (other parts from reference TRBV19 and TRBJ1-1): DGGITQSPKYLFRKEGQNVTLSCEQNLNHDAMYWYRQDPGQGLRLIYYSQIVNDFQKGDIAEGYSVSREKKESFPLTVTSAQKNPTAFYLCASERADTEAFFGQGTRLTVV.

The J gene is TRBJ1-4, the V gene TRBV29-1; TRBD1 might be the D (5 bases). CDR1 SQVTM and CDR2 ANQGSEA come from the germline V gene. The V end was cut by 4 bases, the J end by 5 bases, with 11 bases between. CDR3 size: 13 residues. CDR3 region: CSVVGDLNEKLFF. CDR3 nucleotide sequence: TGCAGCGTTGTAGGGGACCTCAATGAAAAACTGTTTTTT.

This chain joins TRBV6-8 and TRBJ2-5; TRBD2 might be the D (6 bases). Trimming stripped 7 bases from V and 2 bases from J, with 20 bases between. Germline V gene lookup returns CDR1 MNHGY and CDR2 SAAAGT. This CDR3 contains 16 residues. The CDR3: CASKQGQRVLQETQYF. CDR3 nucleotides: TGTGCCAGCAAGCAGGGCCAGCGGGTGCTACAAGAGACCCAGTACTTC.

This clone was found a few times. The chain combines TRBV19 with TRBJ1-1; 12 bases are a match to TRBD1. V was pared by 3 bases and J by 8 bases, with 4 bases of the junction left unmatched. CDR1 is LNHDA and CDR2 is SQIVND in the germline V gene (reference sequence). CDR3 length: 14 amino acids. The CDR3 loop reads CASSIGTGGWEAFF. For the CDR3, the DNA is TGTGCCAGTAGTATTGGGACAGGGGGCTGGGAAGCTTTCTTT.

This rearrangement joins TRBV6-8 to TRBJ1-1; D is ambiguous. CDR3 size: 12 residues. CDR1 MNHGY and CDR2 SAAAGT come from the germline V gene. Trimming cost V 7 bases and J 4 bases, with 10 bases left between them. The CDR3 spells CASTSLGTEAFF. The DNA of the CDR3 is TGTGCCAGCACTTCCCTCGGCACTGAAGCTTTCTTT.

This chain uses TRBV5-1 with TRBJ2-4; tentative D call: TRBD1 (6 bases). From germline, CDR1 is SGHRS and CDR2 YFSETQ. V dropped 3 bases and J dropped 7 bases, with 14 bases sitting between them. The CDR3 consists of 14 residues. CDR3 coding DNA: TGCGCCAGCAGCTCGACTACAGGGACCAACATTCAGTACTTC. As protein: CASSSTTGTNIQYF. Complete variable domain (other parts from reference TRBV5-1 and TRBJ2-4): KAGVTQTPRYLIKTRGQQVTLSCSPISGHRSVSWYQQTPGQGLQFLFEYFSETQRNKGNFPGRFSGRQFSNSRSEMNVSTLELGDSALYLCASSSTTGTNIQYFGAGTRLSVL.

This clone has only a few counts. The V call is TRBV11-3, the J call TRBJ2-5; weak D call: TRBD1 (5 bases). The CDR3 is 14 amino acids. V was clipped by 6 bases and J by 4 bases, with 15 bases between them. The germline V gene has CDR1 SGHNT and CDR2 YENEEA. The CDR3 DNA sequence: TGTGCCAGCAGGTTTGACAGAGTGGCAGAGACCCAGTACTTC. Translation gives CASRFDRVAETQYF.

This clone was observed a handful of times. This chain joins TRBV12-5 and TRBJ2-5; D unresolved. Germline values: CDR1 LGHNT, CDR2 FRNRAP. The CDR3 spans 14 residues. The CDR3 DNA reads as TGTGCCAGCACCAGTAGGTACTCTCAAGAGACCCAGTACTTC. Protein product: CASTSRYSQETQYF.

This clone occurred a few times. The chain links TRBV29-1 to TRBJ1-5; TRBD1 matches at 10 bases. Germline loops: CDR1 SQVTM, CDR2 ANQGSEA. The CDR3 has 14 residues. The ends lost 6 bases at V and 5 bases at J; junction bases unmatched: 7. Here the CDR3 DNA reads TGCAGCGTGCAGTCCGGGACAGGGGATCAGCCCCAGCATTTT. As protein: CSVQSGTGDQPQHF.

The chain recombines TRBV5-1 with TRBJ2-7, with D maybe TRBD1 (6 bases). V was clipped by 0 bases and J by 6 bases, with 16 bases between them. The CDR3 length is 15 residues. Germline V gene sequence: CDR1 SGHRS, CDR2 YFSETQ. The CDR3 protein is CASSLAGQGSGEQYV. DNA for the CDR3: TGCGCCAGCAGCTTGGCTGGGCAGGGGTCGGGCGAGCAGTACGTC.

The V gene is TRBV2, the J gene TRBJ2-7; maybe TRBD1 (6 bases). The CDR3 is 12 residues long. CDR1 is SNHLY and CDR2 is FYNNEI in the germline V gene. V was pared by 5 bases and J by 6 bases, with 11 bases between. The CDR3 bases are TGTGCCAGCAGTTTGGGGGCGCGCGAGCAGTACGTC. It yields the protein CASSLGAREQYV.

The chain is built from TRBV29-1 and TRBJ1-2; a weak D match, TRBD1 (5 bases). Looked up from germline, CDR1 is SQVTM and CDR2 is ANQGSEA. The V gene lost 4 bases and the J gene lost 8 bases, with 14 bases spanning the gap. The CDR3 spans 12 residues. CDR3 coding DNA: TGCAGCGTTGGGGGACCCTACAAGGGCTACACCTTC. It is translated as CSVGGPYKGYTF.

The chain combines TRBV6-8 with TRBJ1-1; 11 nucleotides line up with TRBD1. Trimming took 10 bases from V and 5 from J; bases not matched to a gene: 18. The CDR3 is made up of 17 amino acids. Looked up from germline, CDR1 is MNHGY and CDR2 is SAAAGT. In DNA form, the CDR3 reads TGTGCCACGCGATCTATTGGACAGGGGGCTGATTGGACTGAAGCTTTCTTT. Translated, it gives CATRSIGQGADWTEAFF.

Points on this clone: A read error may produce the germline difference seen at one junction end. J is TRBJ1-4 and V is TRBV23-1, with 9 nucleotides matching TRBD1. TRBV23-1 counts as an open reading frame of uncertain function. CDR3 length: 15 amino acids. CDR3 protein: CASSQEGTGREKLFF. The CDR3 DNA follows: TGCGCCAGCAGCCAAGAGGGGACAGGGCGAGAAAAACTATTTTTT.